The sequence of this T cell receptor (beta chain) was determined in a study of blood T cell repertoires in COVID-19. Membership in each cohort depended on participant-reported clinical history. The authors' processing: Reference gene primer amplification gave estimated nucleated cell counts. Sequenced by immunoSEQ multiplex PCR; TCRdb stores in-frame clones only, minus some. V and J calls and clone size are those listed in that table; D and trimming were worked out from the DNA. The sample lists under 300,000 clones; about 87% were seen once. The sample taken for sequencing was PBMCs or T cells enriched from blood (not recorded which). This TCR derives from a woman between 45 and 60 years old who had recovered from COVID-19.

The CDR3 nucleotides are TGTGCCAGCAGCTGGACAGGGAGGACTAACTATGGCTACACCTTC. Translation gives CASSWTGRTNYGYTF. The V gene is TRBV7-8, the J gene TRBJ1-2; 8 bases fit TRBD1. V trimming: 4 bases; J trimming: 0 bases; junction bases outside the gene matches: 4. The CDR3 covers 15 residues. CDR1 is SGHVS and CDR2 is FQNEAQ in the germline V gene.